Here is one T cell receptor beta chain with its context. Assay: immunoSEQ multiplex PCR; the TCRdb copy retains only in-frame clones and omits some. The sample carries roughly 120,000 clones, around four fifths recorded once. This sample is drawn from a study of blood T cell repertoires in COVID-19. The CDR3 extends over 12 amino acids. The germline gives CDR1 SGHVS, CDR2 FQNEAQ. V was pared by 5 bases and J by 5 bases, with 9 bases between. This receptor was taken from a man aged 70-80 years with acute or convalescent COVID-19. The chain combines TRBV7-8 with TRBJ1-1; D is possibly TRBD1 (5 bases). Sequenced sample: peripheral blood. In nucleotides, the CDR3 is TGTGCCAGCAGCCCCGGGGGTACTGAAGCTTTCTTT. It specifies CASSPGGTEAFF.